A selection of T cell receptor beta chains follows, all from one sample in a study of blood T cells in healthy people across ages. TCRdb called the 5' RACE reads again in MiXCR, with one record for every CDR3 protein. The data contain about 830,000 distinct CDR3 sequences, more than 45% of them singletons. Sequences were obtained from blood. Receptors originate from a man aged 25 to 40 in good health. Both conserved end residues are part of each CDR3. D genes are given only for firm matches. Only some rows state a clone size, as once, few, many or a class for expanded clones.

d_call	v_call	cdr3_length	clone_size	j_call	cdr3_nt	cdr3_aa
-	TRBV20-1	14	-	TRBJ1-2	TGCAGTGCTAGACAGATAACGGGAGCCTATGGCTACACCTTC	CSARQITGAYGYTF
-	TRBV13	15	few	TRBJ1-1	TGTGCCAGCAGCGTAGGACAGACCATGAACACTGAAGCTTTCTTT	CASSVGQTMNTEAFF
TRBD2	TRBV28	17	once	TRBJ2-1	TGTGCCAGTACCTCTAGCGGGAGCCTACAATCCTACAATGAGCAGTTCTTC	CASTSSGSLQSYNEQFF
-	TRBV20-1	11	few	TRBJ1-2	TGCAGTGCTGGGGAGGCCCCTGGCTACACCTTC	CSAGEAPGYTF
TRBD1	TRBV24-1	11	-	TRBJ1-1	TGTGCCACCAAGGGACAGCTTGAAGCTTTCTTT	CATKGQLEAFF
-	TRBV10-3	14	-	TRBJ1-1	TGTGCCATCAGTGCCCGACAGATGAACACTGAAGCTTTCTTT	CAISARQMNTEAFF
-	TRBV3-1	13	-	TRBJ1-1	TGTGCCAGCAGCCAAGATGGAGGGACTGAAGCTTTCTTT	CASSQDGGTEAFF
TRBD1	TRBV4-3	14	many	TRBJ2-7	TGTGCCAGCAGCCAGGACAGGGGTACCTACGAGCAGTACTTC	CASSQDRGTYEQYF
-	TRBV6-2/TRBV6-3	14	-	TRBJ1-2	TGTGCCAGCAGTTACTCTACGGGGGTCTATGGCTACACCTTC	CASSYSTGVYGYTF
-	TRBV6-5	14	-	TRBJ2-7	TGTGCCAGCAGTGACGCGAATCAAGGCTACGAGCAGTACTTC	CASSDANQGYEQYF
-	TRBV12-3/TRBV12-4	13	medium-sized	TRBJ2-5	TGTGCCAGCAGCCGTGAACGGCAAGAGACCCAGTACTTC	CASSRERQETQYF
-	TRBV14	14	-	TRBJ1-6	TGTGCCAGCAGCCCCCGACAGTATAATTCACCCCTCCACTTT	CASSPRQYNSPLHF
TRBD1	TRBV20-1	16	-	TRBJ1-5	TGCAGTGCTAGAGATGCAGGGGGCGCGGGCAATCAGCCCCAGCATTTT	CSARDAGGAGNQPQHF
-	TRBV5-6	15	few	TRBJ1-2	TGTGCCAGCAGCTTCTTACCCGGGGCTAACTATGGCTACACCTTC	CASSFLPGANYGYTF
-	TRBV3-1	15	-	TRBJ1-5	TGTGCCAGCAGCCAATCCCGGGGCCCCAATCAGCCCCAGCATTTT	CASSQSRGPNQPQHF
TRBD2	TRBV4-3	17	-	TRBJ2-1	TGCGCCAGCAGCCCCGGCAGCGGGAGAAACTCCTACAATGAGCAGTTCTTC	CASSPGSGRNSYNEQFF
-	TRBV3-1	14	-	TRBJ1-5	TGTGCCAGCAGCCAAGTACTTGGCAATCAGCCCCAGCATTTT	CASSQVLGNQPQHF
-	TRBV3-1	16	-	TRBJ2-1	TGTGCCAGCAGCCAAGATATGGGCGCGGTCAGAAATGAGCAGTTCTTC	CASSQDMGAVRNEQFF
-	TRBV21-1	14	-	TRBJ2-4	TGTGCCAGCAGGACTGACAGAAAAGAAAACATTCAGTACTTC	CASRTDRKENIQYF
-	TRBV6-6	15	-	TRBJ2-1	TGTGCCAGCAGTTATAAGGGTAAGGCCTGGAATGAGCAGTTCTTC	CASSYKGKAWNEQFF
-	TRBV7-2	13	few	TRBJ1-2	TGTGCCAGCAGCGCGAACAGGGTTGGTGGCTACACCTTC	CASSANRVGGYTF
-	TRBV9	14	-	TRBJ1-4	TGTGCCAGCAGCGAGGACCTTGGGATTGGAAAACTGTTTTTT	CASSEDLGIGKLFF
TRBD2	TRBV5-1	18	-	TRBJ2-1	TGCGCCAGCAGCTTGGGGACTAGCGGGGGCGTCTCCTACAATGAGCAGTTCTTC	CASSLGTSGGVSYNEQFF
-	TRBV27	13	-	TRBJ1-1	TGTGCCAGCAGTTTGTCAGGGGTCGCTGAAGCTTTCTTT	CASSLSGVAEAFF
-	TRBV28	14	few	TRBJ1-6	TGTGCCAGCAAATCAGGCGAGGGAAATTCACCCCTCCACTTT	CASKSGEGNSPLHF
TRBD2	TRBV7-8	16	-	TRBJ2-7	TGTGCCAGCAGCTCACCGGGACTAGCGGGATTCTACGAGCAGTACTTC	CASSSPGLAGFYEQYF
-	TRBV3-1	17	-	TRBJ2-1	TGTGCCAGCAGCCAAGGCGCGGCGGCCCTCTCTTACAATGAGCAGTTCTTC	CASSQGAAALSYNEQFF
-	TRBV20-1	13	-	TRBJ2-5	TGCAGTGCTAGAGATATAGGGATTGATGAGCAGTACTTC	CSARDIGIDEQYF
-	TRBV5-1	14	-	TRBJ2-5	TGCGCCAGCAGGTTCCAGGGCCTTCAAGAGACCCAGTACTTC	CASRFQGLQETQYF
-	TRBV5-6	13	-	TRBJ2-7	TGTGCCAGCAGCTTCGTCGCCTCCTACGAGCAGTACTTC	CASSFVASYEQYF
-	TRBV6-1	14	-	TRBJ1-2	TGTGCCAGCAGTGAGGACGGGCGTAACTATGGCTACACCTTC	CASSEDGRNYGYTF
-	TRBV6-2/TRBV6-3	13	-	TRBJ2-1	TGTGCCAGCAGTGTCGGGAGCAACAATGAGCAGTTCTTC	CASSVGSNNEQFF
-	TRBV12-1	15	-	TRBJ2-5	TGTGCCAGCAGCTTCCGCCCAAGTCGGGGTGAGACCCAGTACTTC	CASSFRPSRGETQYF
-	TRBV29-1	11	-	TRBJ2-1	TGCAGCGTTGATAGACGAAATGAGCAGTTCTTC	CSVDRRNEQFF
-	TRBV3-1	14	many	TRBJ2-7	TGTGCCAGCAGCCAAGGTCCCCTAGCCTACGAGCAGTACTTC	CASSQGPLAYEQYF
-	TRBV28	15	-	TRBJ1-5	TGTGCCAGCTCTCGGGGACGGGGAATAAATCAGCCCCAGCATTTT	CASSRGRGINQPQHF
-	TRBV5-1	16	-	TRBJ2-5	TGCGCCAGCAGCCCACCCAAGGGGCGGGACCAAGAGACCCAGTACTTC	CASSPPKGRDQETQYF
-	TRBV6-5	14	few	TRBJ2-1	TGTGCCAGCAGTTGGCGGGGTCCCCCCAATGAGCAGTTCTTC	CASSWRGPPNEQFF
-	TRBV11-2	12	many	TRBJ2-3	TGTGCCAGCAGCCAGGATAGGTATACGCAGTATTTT	CASSQDRYTQYF
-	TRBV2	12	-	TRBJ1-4	TGTGCCGCCCGAAGGGGGGTCGAAAAACTGTTTTTT	CAARRGVEKLFF
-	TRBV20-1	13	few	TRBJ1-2	TGCAGTGCTAGAGATAATGCCCTCTATGGCTACACCTTC	CSARDNALYGYTF
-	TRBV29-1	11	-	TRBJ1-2	TGCAGCGGGAAGACAGGTGATGGCTACACCTTC	CSGKTGDGYTF
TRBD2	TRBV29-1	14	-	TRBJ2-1	TGCAGCGGTACTCTAGCGGGGGGGTGGAATGAGCAGTTCTTC	CSGTLAGGWNEQFF
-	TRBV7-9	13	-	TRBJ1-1	TGTGCCAGCAGCGTAAAGATGAACACTGAAGCTTTCTTT	CASSVKMNTEAFF
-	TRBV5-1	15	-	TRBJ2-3	TGCGCCAGCAACCTAATACCGGACAGTTCGAATACGCAGTATTTT	CASNLIPDSSNTQYF
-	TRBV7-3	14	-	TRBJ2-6	TGTGCCAGCAGCTCCTCCCAGGGCGCCAACGTCCTGACTTTC	CASSSSQGANVLTF
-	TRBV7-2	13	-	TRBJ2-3	TGTGCCAGCCGAGCGCCTAGCACAGATACGCAGTATTTT	CASRAPSTDTQYF
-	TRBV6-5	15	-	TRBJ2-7	TGTGCCAGCAGTTACGGGGGGACCACCGCCTACGAGCAGTACTTC	CASSYGGTTAYEQYF
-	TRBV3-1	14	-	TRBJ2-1	TGTGCCAGCAGCCAAGGCGGCTATCGGGATGAGCAGTTCTTC	CASSQGGYRDEQFF
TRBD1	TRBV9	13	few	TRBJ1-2	TGTGCCAGCAGCGTACGACAGGGCAGAGGCTACACCTTC	CASSVRQGRGYTF
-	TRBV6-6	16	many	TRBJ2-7	TGTGCCAGCAGTAACCCCCTGGGGGCGAATCTTTCTAGGCGGTACTTC	CASSNPLGANLSRRYF
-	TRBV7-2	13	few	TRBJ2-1	TGTGCCAGCAGACGGAGCTTGGGGGGAAAGCAGTTCTTC	CASRRSLGGKQFF
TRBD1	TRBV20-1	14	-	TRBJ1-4	TGCAGTGCTAGAGACTCAGGGGGGGATGAAAAACTGTTTTTT	CSARDSGGDEKLFF